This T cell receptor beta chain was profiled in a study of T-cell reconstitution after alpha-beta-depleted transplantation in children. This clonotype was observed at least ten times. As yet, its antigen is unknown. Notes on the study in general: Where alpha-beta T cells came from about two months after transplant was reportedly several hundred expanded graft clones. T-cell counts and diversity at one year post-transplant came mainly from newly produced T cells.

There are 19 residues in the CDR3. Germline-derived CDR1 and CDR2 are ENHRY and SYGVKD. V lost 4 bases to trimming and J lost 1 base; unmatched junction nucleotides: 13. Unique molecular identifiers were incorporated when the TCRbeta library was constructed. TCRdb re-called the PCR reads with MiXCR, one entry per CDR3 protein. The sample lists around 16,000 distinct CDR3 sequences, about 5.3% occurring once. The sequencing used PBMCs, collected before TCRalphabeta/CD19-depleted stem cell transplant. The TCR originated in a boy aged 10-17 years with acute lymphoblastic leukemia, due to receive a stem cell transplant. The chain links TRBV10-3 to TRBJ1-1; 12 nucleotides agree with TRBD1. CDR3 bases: TGTGCCATCAGTGCGGCCGGGACAGGGGGCAATAGGGGGAACACTGAAGCTTTCTTT. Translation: CAISAAGTGGNRGNTEAFF.